The 9 T cell receptor beta chains listed next were all sequenced from one sample in a study of regulatory T cells in long-lasting Graves disease. The time point: newly diagnosed GD, antithyroid drugs for less than 3 months. The authors made the TCR library using RNA they extracted from PBMCs. Arm-PCR of CDR3 regions and iRepertoire HTBI primers were the basis on which TCR beta libraries were built. Each CDR3 protein is one row after TCRdb ran MiXCR on the multiplex PCR reads. There are just over 600,000 distinct CDR3 sequences in the sample; around 15% occur only once, and around 19% lies in the top ten. The same data also went into a second study, on T cells in Graves' hyperthyroidism and ophthalmopathy.

The starting material was peripheral blood mononuclear cells (PBMCs), obtained at new diagnosis, from a patient treated with antithyroid drugs. These receptors all come from a woman aged 25 to 39 with Graves disease.

Many counts were recorded for this clonotype. The rearrangement joins TRBV2 to TRBJ2-3; no definite D call. Germline values: CDR1 SNHLY, CDR2 FYNNEI. Deletions cut 6 bases from V and 10 bases from J, with 17 bases between. This CDR3 contains 13 residues. CDR3 in DNA: TGTGCCAGCAGGCACGAGCTGAACATCGCGCAGTATTTT. As protein: CASRHELNIAQYF.

The chain is built from TRBV19 and TRBJ1-4; tentatively, D is TRBD1 (6 bases). The CDR3 covers 14 residues. With 6 bases removed from V and 3 bases from J, the gap between germline ends came to 11 bases. Germline lookup yields CDR1 LNHDA and CDR2 SQIVND (reference sequence). The CDR3 DNA sequence: TGTGCCAGTAGCCAACAGGGATCTAATGAAAAACTGTTTTTT. Protein: CASSQQGSNEKLFF.

This clonotype was detected a few times. This chain joins TRBV19 and TRBJ1-4, with D possibly TRBD1 on 6 matching bases. V was clipped by 8 bases and J by 7 bases, with 20 bases between them. In germline, CDR1 is LNHDA, CDR2 SQIVND (reference sequence). CDR3 length: 15 residues. Written as DNA, the CDR3 is TGTGCCAGTCATCCCCCAGGGGCCGGCGGTGAAAAACTGTTTTTT. It specifies CASHPPGAGGEKLFF.

Ten or more counts support this clonotype. This rearrangement joins TRBV27 to TRBJ2-3; D unresolved. From germline, CDR1 is MNHEY and CDR2 SMNVEV (reference sequence). The V end lost 0 bases, the J end lost 2 bases, and 9 bases lay between the germline ends. The CDR3 runs to 15 residues. The CDR3 region has the DNA TGTGCCAGCAGTTTATCGCCAATCCTCACAGATACGCAGTATTTT. Protein sequence: CASSLSPILTDTQYF.

This clonotype was counted many times. The chain employs TRBV20-1 and TRBJ1-3; D is ambiguous. Looked up from germline, CDR1 is DFQATT and CDR2 is SNEGSKA (reference sequence). Deletions cut 4 bases from V and 0 bases from J, with 7 bases between. The CDR3 extends over 13 amino acids. The CDR3 DNA follows: TGCAGTGCTAAGTTGGGCTCTGGAAACACCATATATTTT. Translated: CSAKLGSGNTIYF.

This clonotype was counted a few times. V usage is TRBV28 and J usage is TRBJ1-1; 7 bases are shared with TRBD1. There are 13 residues in the CDR3. Unmatched junction bases numbered 12, after V lost 6 bases and J lost 11 bases. CDR1 is MDHEN, CDR2 SYDVKM, per germline. The DNA of the CDR3 is TGTGCCAGCAGCCCCCCGACAGGGAGGGGTGCTTTCTTT. This encodes CASSPPTGRGAFF.

This clonotype was seen many times. The gene calls are TRBV27 and TRBJ1-5; D gene unclear. The CDR3 loop spans 15 amino acids. Germline assignment: CDR1 MNHEY and CDR2 SMNVEV (reference sequence). Trimming took off 3 bases at V and 0 bases at J, with 9 bases between the two ends. CDR3 nucleotides: TGTGCCAGCAGTTTCCGGGAAAATAGCAATCAGCCCCAGCATTTT. Protein product: CASSFRENSNQPQHF.

This sequence joins TRBV10-2 and TRBJ2-1, with 9 bases aligning to TRBD1. This CDR3 comprises 13 residues. Germline V gene lookup returns CDR1 WSHSY and CDR2 SAAADI. V lost 5 bases to trimming and J lost 9 bases; unmatched junction nucleotides: 5. In nucleotides, the CDR3 is TGCGCCAGCAGTTGGACAGGGGAGAGTGAGCAGTTCTTC. The encoded protein is CASSWTGESEQFF.

Many counts were recorded for this clonotype. The chain joins TRBV7-8 to TRBJ2-1, with a tentative D call TRBD1 (5 bases). CDR1 and CDR2 from the germline V gene are SGHVS and FQNEAQ. Deletions cut 3 bases from V and 3 bases from J, with 9 bases between. CDR3 length equals 14 residues. The CDR3 bases are TGTGCCAGCAGCTTCTTGGACAACTACAATGAGCAGTTCTTC. This codes for CASSFLDNYNEQFF.